One TCR beta chain is described in this entry. Its antigen is currently unknown. These data come from a study of T cell responses to AZD1222 COVID-19 vaccine. The study, taken as a whole, reports: Two AZD1222 doses significantly raised spike-specific TCR breadth and depth over controls. Repertoires in all cases were sampled only once the peak T cell response had passed. The sample set comprised mostly white British donors with more females, and clonal diversity was possibly underestimated.

The data were produced by immunoSEQ multiplex PCR, yet TCRdb's version contains in-frame clones alone and is incomplete. Of 15,000 or so clones listed, 88% are singletons. The material sequenced was peripheral blood, taken 28 days after the second AZD1222 dose. This clonotype was sampled from an adult who received the AZD1222 COVID-19 vaccine.

This chain's CDR3 is CASSQVLLNEQYF. CDR3 nucleotide sequence: TGCGCCAGCAGCCAAGTCCTCCTGAACGAGCAGTACTTC. The J gene is TRBJ2-7, the V gene TRBV4-1; no clear D gene. Germline-derived CDR1 and CDR2 are MGHRA and YSYEKL. The length of the CDR3 is 13 residues. V dropped 1 base and J dropped 5 bases, with 9 bases sitting between them.